These 8 T cell receptor gamma chains were sequenced from one sample in a study of gamma delta lymphoproliferative disorders and STAT genes (dated by TCRdb to the late 2010s). For TCR sequencing, genomic DNA was taken from peripheral blood mononuclear cells isolated from both patients and controls. Libraries were built with multiplex PCR. The reads were generated on an Illumina MiSeq. TCRdb reran clone calling on the public reads with CATT; rows sharing one DNA sequence were then combined. The sample table holds approximately 810 gamma-chain clones, of which 20% to 30% were seen once. Of the sample, around 23% falls within the top ten clones. Sequenced: blood. These receptors came from a human donor in good health.

To note about this clone: The protein TCRdb gives is from a much larger clone and does not agree with this DNA's translation at residue 6, likely a read error; the protein shown here comes from the DNA. The chain carries TRGV9 and TRGJP. The J gene was not available in TCRdb and was assigned here by matching the DNA to germline segments. Germline V gene lookup returns CDR1 GITISATS and CDR2 ISYDGTV (reference sequence). The CDR3 has 15 residues. The V gene end was trimmed by 5 bases and the J gene end by 5 bases; junction bases not matched to a gene: 3. CDR3: CALWGKELGKKIKVF. For the CDR3, the DNA is TGTGCCTTGTGGGGTAAAGAGTTGGGCAAAAAAATCAAGGTATTT.

This clone is large. The chain recombines TRGV10 with TRGJP1. TCRdb supplies no J gene; here it was assigned by aligning the nucleotide sequence to germline. TRGV10 is marked as an open reading frame, function uncertain. The CDR3 length is 14 residues. V trimming: 8 bases; J trimming: 4 bases; junction bases outside the gene matches: 8. The CDR3 loop reads CAAWDSVTGWFKIF. The CDR3, as DNA: TGTGCTGCGTGGGATTCTGTCACTGGTTGGTTCAAGATATTT.

This chain joins TRGV2 and TRGJ1 or TRGJ2. The J gene is absent in TCRdb and was assigned here via DNA matching to germline. CDR1 is EGSNGY and CDR2 is YDSYNSKV in the germline V gene. Losses at the gene ends were 3 bases for V and 3 bases for J; bases not matched to a gene: 14. The CDR3 covers 16 residues. CDR3 sequence reads: CATWDSRPNPYYKKLF. The CDR3, as DNA: TGTGCCACCTGGGACAGTCGACCAAACCCTTATTATAAGAAACTCTTT.

Notes on this clone: It is unclear where the CDR3 begins or ends on the DNA, so no DNA is shown, and the CDR3 is as TCRdb lists it. No J gene was called, and the V gene is TRGV11. TRGV11 is annotated as an ORF whose role is uncertain. The CDR3 numbers 15 amino acids, ends counted. CDR3 in amino acids: CTTVPAGCQNYKKLF.

In the case of this clone: The limits of the CDR3 on the DNA are not certain, so only TCRdb's listed CDR3 is given. A V gene of TRGV11 was called, but no J gene was assigned. TRGV11 is an ORF, and what it does is uncertain. The CDR3 is 20 amino acids in total, end residues counted. CDR3 residues: CTTVPAGLGTRRATGWFKIF.

By sample fraction, this clone is large. The J gene went uncalled, whereas the V gene is TRGV3. CDR1 and CDR2 (germline): VTNTFY, YDVSTARD (reference sequence). This CDR3 is 9 amino acids long. The CDR3 loop is CATWDSKLF. CDR3 DNA sequence: TGTGCCACCTGGGACAGCAAACTCTTT.

Within the sample, this clone is medium-sized. Other DNA sequences of this sample code for an identical CDR3. V gene TRGV9 combines with J gene TRGJ1 or TRGJ2. The J gene was missing in TCRdb and was found by matching the end of the DNA to germline. Germline V CDR1 and CDR2: GITISATS, ISYDGTV (reference sequence). This CDR3 is built from 10 residues. V was clipped by 0 bases and J by 11 bases; unmatched bases: 1. The CDR3 is CALWEVEKLF. CDR3 nucleotide sequence: TGTGCCTTGTGGGAGGTGGAGAAACTCTTT.

This clone is labeled large. The chain couples TRGV10 to TRGJ1 or TRGJ2. TCRdb gives no J gene; it was assigned here by matching the DNA to germline. TRGV10 is sorted into the ORF group, with uncertain function. The CDR3 has 11 amino acids. The V segment lost 8 bases and the J segment 10 bases; nucleotides outside the gene matches: 9. The CDR3 loop is CAAWDYLKKLF. DNA of the CDR3: TGTGCTGCGTGGGATTATTTGAAGAAACTCTTT.